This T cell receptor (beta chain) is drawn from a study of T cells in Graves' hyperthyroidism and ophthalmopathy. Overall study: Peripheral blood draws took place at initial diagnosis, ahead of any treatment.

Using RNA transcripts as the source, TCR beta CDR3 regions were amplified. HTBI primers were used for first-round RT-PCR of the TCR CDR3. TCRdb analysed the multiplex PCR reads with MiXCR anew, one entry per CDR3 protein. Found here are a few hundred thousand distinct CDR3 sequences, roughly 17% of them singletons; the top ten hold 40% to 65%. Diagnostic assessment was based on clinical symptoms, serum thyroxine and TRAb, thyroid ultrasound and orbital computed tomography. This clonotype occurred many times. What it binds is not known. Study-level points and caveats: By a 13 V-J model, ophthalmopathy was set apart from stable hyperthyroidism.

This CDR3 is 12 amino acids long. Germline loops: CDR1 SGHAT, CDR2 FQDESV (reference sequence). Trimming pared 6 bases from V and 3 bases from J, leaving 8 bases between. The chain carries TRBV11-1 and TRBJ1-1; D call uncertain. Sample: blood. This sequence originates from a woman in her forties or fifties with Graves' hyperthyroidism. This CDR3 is CASSDQYTEAFF. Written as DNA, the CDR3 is TGTGCCAGCAGTGATCAGTACACTGAAGCTTTCTTT.